The next 26 T cell receptor beta chains were all read from a single sample in a study of T cells in Graves' hyperthyroidism and ophthalmopathy. What was amplified from RNA transcripts were TCR beta CDR3 regions. A first-round RT-PCR of the TCR CDR3 used the HTBI primer set. Via MiXCR, TCRdb re-called the multiplex PCR reads, giving one row per CDR3 protein. This sample carries around 620,000 distinct CDR3 sequences, around 42% of them seen once, and the ten largest clones take 15% to 20%. The sequencing sample was made of peripheral blood or thyroid tissue (not recorded which). All receptors derive from an adult woman with Graves' disease, either hyperthyroidism or ophthalmopathy (not recorded which).

This sequence joins TRBV7-8 and TRBJ2-2; 9 bases are a match to TRBD2. Germline V gene sequence: CDR1 SGHVS, CDR2 FQNEAQ. The CDR3 totals 16 residues. With 0 bases clipped from V and 4 bases from J, the junction kept 3 bases outside the gene matches. DNA for the CDR3: TGTGCCAGCAGCTTAGCTGGAGCGGGAGGCACCGGGGAGCTGTTTTTT. Translation gives CASSLAGAGGTGELFF.

This clonotype showed up many times. V gene TRBV6-4 combines with J gene TRBJ2-2; D possibly corresponds to TRBD1 (6 bases). Germline-derived CDR1 and CDR2 are MRHNA and SNTAGT. Trimming removed 6 bases from V and 4 bases from J, with 15 bases in between. This CDR3 has 15 residues. CDR3 region: CASSPQGDGTGELFF. In DNA, the CDR3 is TGTGCCAGCAGCCCACAGGGAGATGGCACCGGGGAGCTGTTTTTT.

This clonotype was counted many times. The CDR3 reads CASDREVSDEKLFF. The CDR3 nucleotides are TGTGCCAGCGACAGGGAAGTCTCGGATGAAAAACTGTTTTTT. The chain links TRBV6-5 to TRBJ1-4; 7 bases are a match to TRBD1. The germline gives CDR1 MNHEY, CDR2 SVGAGI. V was clipped by 8 bases and J by 6 bases; unmatched bases: 9. This CDR3 has 14 amino acids.

The genes are TRBV6-5 and TRBJ1-6; D is possibly TRBD1 (6 bases). V was cut by 4 bases and J by 8 bases, with 21 bases left in between. The CDR3 is 17 amino acids. Germline-derived CDR1 and CDR2 are MNHEY and SVGAGI. As DNA, the CDR3 is TGTGCCAGCAGTTCTACTAGCGGGACACCGTTTCATTCACCCCTCCACTTT. Translating gives CASSSTSGTPFHSPLHF.

This clonotype showed up many times. V gene TRBV7-9 combines with J gene TRBJ1-1, with 9 bases aligning to TRBD1. The CDR3 spans 15 residues. Per the germline V gene, CDR1 is SEHNR and CDR2 is FQNEAQ (reference sequence). V lost 5 bases to trimming and J lost 3 bases; unmatched junction nucleotides: 7. The CDR3: CASSLMTGGDTEAFF. The DNA for the CDR3 is TGTGCCAGCAGCCTGATGACAGGGGGGGACACTGAAGCTTTCTTT.

The chain has TRBV25-1 and TRBJ1-5, with a weak D call TRBD1 (6 bases). This CDR3 has 13 residues. Between the trimmed V and J ends, which lost 6 bases and 8 bases, there was a span of 14 bases. The V gene's germline CDR1 is MGHDK and CDR2 SYGVNS. The CDR3 here is CASRTYRAKPQHF. The DNA of the CDR3 is TGTGCCAGCAGGACGTACAGGGCGAAGCCCCAGCATTTT.

This clonotype was counted between two and nine times. The chain is built from TRBV7-9 and TRBJ2-7; D call uncertain. Germline CDR1 and CDR2: SEHNR and FQNEAQ (reference sequence). V was shortened by 4 bases and J by 2 bases, with 15 bases between the two germline ends. CDR3 size: 15 residues. The CDR3 here is CASSSREIPAYEQYF. CDR3 in DNA: TGTGCCAGCAGCTCCCGTGAGATACCCGCCTACGAGCAGTACTTC.

The chain combines TRBV10-1 with TRBJ1-2, with TRBD1 identical over 9 bases. Germline V gene lookup returns CDR1 WNHNN and CDR2 SYGVQD (reference sequence). Trimming cost V 6 bases and J 5 bases; bases outside gene matches: 16. CDR3 length: 17 residues. CDR3 in amino acids: CASRPGQGYGWGYGYTF. The CDR3 bases are TGCGCCAGCAGGCCGGGACAGGGTTACGGTTGGGGATATGGCTACACCTTC.

The genes are TRBV19 and TRBJ2-2; no clear D gene. This CDR3 is built from 14 residues. The V gene lost 6 bases and the J gene lost 1 base, with 9 bases spanning the gap. The germline CDR1 and CDR2 sequences are LNHDA and SQIVND (reference sequence). The CDR3 spells CASRQQRNTGELFF. DNA of the CDR3: TGTGCCAGTAGGCAGCAAAGGAACACCGGGGAGCTGTTTTTT.

The V gene is TRBV25-1, the J gene TRBJ2-5; D unresolved. Germline lookup yields CDR1 MGHDK and CDR2 SYGVNS. V was pared by 4 bases and J by 5 bases, with 17 bases between. The CDR3 has 15 residues. In DNA form, the CDR3 reads TGTGCCAGCAGTGGGGTGGGGTTCGGGCAGGAGACCCAGTACTTC. Encoded protein: CASSGVGFGQETQYF.

This rearrangement joins TRBV10-3 to TRBJ2-5, with D possibly TRBD1 on 5 matching bases. V lost 8 bases and J 1 base, leaving 14 bases between the germline ends. There are 14 residues in the CDR3. Germline V lookup: CDR1 ENHRY, CDR2 SYGVKD. CDR3 amino acids: CAIGRAGLQETQYF. The CDR3 DNA is TGTGCCATCGGCAGGGCAGGCCTCCAAGAGACCCAGTACTTC.

In its sample, this clonotype was seen a few times. The rearrangement joins TRBV6-4 to TRBJ1-6, with no clear D. Germline V CDR1 and CDR2: MRHNA, SNTAGT. There are 13 residues in the CDR3. The V end lost 5 bases, the J end lost 7 bases, and 9 bases lay between the germline ends. The CDR3 sequence: CASSPTANSPLHF. The CDR3 DNA reads TGTGCCAGCAGTCCGACGGCAAATTCACCCCTCCACTTT.

The V call is TRBV5-1, the J call TRBJ2-1, with 10 bases that match TRBD2. The CDR3 contains 15 residues. V lost 0 bases and J lost 9; bases outside the gene matches: 6. Germline V gene data show CDR1 as SGHRS and CDR2 as YFSETQ. CDR3 protein: CASSLVASGSSEQFF. CDR3 nucleotides: TGCGCCAGCAGCTTGGTGGCTAGCGGGAGTAGTGAGCAGTTCTTC.

This chain joins TRBV15 and TRBJ1-4; D may be TRBD1 (6 bases). This CDR3 has 16 residues. The germline V and J ends were trimmed by 1 base and 8 bases, with 17 bases remaining between them. Germline CDR1 LNHNV, CDR2 YYDKDF (reference sequence). The DNA of the CDR3 is TGTGCCACCAGCAGAGGGACAGATCGGATCAGGGAAAAACTGTTTTTT. Protein sequence: CATSRGTDRIREKLFF.

The CDR3 region has the DNA TGTGCCAGCAGCCCCTACACCGGCTATGGCTACACCTTC. Its protein is CASSPYTGYGYTF. The chain combines TRBV7-6 with TRBJ1-2; D unresolved. The V gene's germline CDR1 is SGHVS and CDR2 FNYEAQ. Trimming pared 5 bases from V and 4 bases from J, leaving 11 bases between. The CDR3 totals 13 residues.

The chain joins TRBV9 to TRBJ1-2; D might be TRBD1 (6 bases). The CDR3 contains 16 residues. Germline V lookup: CDR1 SGDLS, CDR2 YYNGEE. V was pared by 3 bases and J by 4 bases, with 19 bases between. CDR3 region: CASSGSRDSTGYGYTF. The CDR3 bases are TGTGCCAGCAGCGGATCCCGGGACTCGACAGGCTATGGCTACACCTTC.

J is TRBJ1-6 and V is TRBV5-1, with D maybe TRBD1 (6 bases). Germline V gene lookup returns CDR1 SGHRS and CDR2 YFSETQ. The V end was cut by 0 bases, the J end by 6 bases, with 13 bases between. This CDR3 is built from 16 residues. The CDR3, as DNA: TGCGCCAGCAGCTTGGATACCGGGACACCTAATTCACCCCTCCACTTT. As protein: CASSLDTGTPNSPLHF.

This clonotype was recorded many times. The chain is built from TRBV20-1 and TRBJ1-5; D is unclear. Trimming pared 5 bases from V and 4 bases from J, leaving 9 bases between. Germline values: CDR1 DFQATT, CDR2 SNEGSKA (reference sequence). The CDR3 is 12 amino acids. The CDR3 sequence is CSASDGNQPQHF. CDR3 in DNA: TGCAGTGCTTCAGACGGGAATCAGCCCCAGCATTTT.

This clonotype was found many times. This chain uses TRBV4-2 with TRBJ1-2; D is unresolved. The germline V gene has CDR1 LGHNA and CDR2 YNFKEQ. This CDR3 has 15 residues. V was clipped by 0 bases and J by 11 bases, with 19 bases between them. The CDR3 coding sequence is TGTGCCAGCAGCCAAGATTTGAGCCTTCTGAGTGGTTACACCTTC. Its protein is CASSQDLSLLSGYTF.

This clonotype was recorded a few times. CDR3 residues: CASSLNPGLNTEAFF. CDR3 nucleotide sequence: TGTGCCAGCAGCTTAAATCCGGGTCTGAACACTGAAGCTTTCTTT. The rearrangement uses TRBV7-6 and TRBJ1-1, with D hard to call. Germline CDR1 is SGHVS and CDR2 is FNYEAQ. Trimming pared 2 bases from V and 0 bases from J, leaving 10 bases between. The CDR3 covers 15 residues.

This clonotype came up a few times. The chain combines TRBV24-1 with TRBJ1-2, with a possible D match to TRBD1 (6 bases). V was shortened by 8 bases and J by 5 bases, with 17 bases between the two germline ends. From germline, CDR1 is KGHDR and CDR2 SFDVKD. CDR3 length: 14 residues. CDR3 protein: CATKGGGPSYGYTF. The CDR3, as DNA: TGTGCCACCAAGGGGGGGGGGCCTTCGTATGGCTACACCTTC.

This clonotype showed up many times. V gene TRBV7-8 combines with J gene TRBJ2-5, with 12 nucleotides matching TRBD1. Germline assignment: CDR1 SGHVS and CDR2 FQNEAQ. The CDR3 loop spans 17 amino acids. The V and J ends lost 6 bases and 5 bases, in that order; junction bases with no gene match: 13. In DNA form, the CDR3 reads TGTGCCAGCAGTGCCCCTGTTGGGGACAGGGGGCGGGAGACCCAGTACTTC. Protein product: CASSAPVGDRGRETQYF.

For the CDR3, the DNA is TGTGCCAGTAGTATAGGCACAGGGCTCAATCAGCCCCAGCATTTT. The encoded protein is CASSIGTGLNQPQHF. This sequence joins TRBV19 and TRBJ1-5, with a tentative D call TRBD1 (6 bases). Trimming shortened V by 1 base and J by 3 bases, and 10 bases separated the two germline ends. The CDR3 covers 15 residues. Germline loops: CDR1 LNHDA, CDR2 SQIVND (reference sequence).

This clonotype was counted at least ten times. The J gene is TRBJ2-2, the V gene TRBV7-3; D unresolved. CDR3 length: 12 amino acids. Germline CDR1 reads SGHTA; CDR2 reads FQGTGA. Trimming cost V 8 bases and J 2 bases, with 6 bases left between them. CDR3 amino acids: CASAVNTGELFF. The DNA of the CDR3 is TGTGCCAGCGCGGTCAACACCGGGGAGCTGTTTTTT.

This clonotype was recorded only once. The chain uses TRBV5-1 and TRBJ2-7; unclear D gene. The germline V gene encodes CDR1 SGHRS and CDR2 YFSETQ. Trimming left V 0 bases short and J 4 bases short, with 14 bases between. This CDR3 spans 15 amino acids. CDR3 protein: CASSLASLSIYEQYF. The CDR3 nucleotides read TGCGCCAGCAGCTTGGCCTCCCTGTCGATATACGAGCAGTACTTC.

The V gene is TRBV5-1, the J gene TRBJ2-1, with D unclear. V lost 0 bases and J lost 5, with 6 bases in between. CDR3 size: 13 residues. Looked up from germline, CDR1 is SGHRS and CDR2 is YFSETQ. The CDR3 sequence is CASSLVGNNEQFF. The CDR3 coding sequence is TGCGCCAGCAGCTTGGTTGGAAACAATGAGCAGTTCTTC.